This entry concerns a single T cell receptor beta chain. Antigen: not known. Donation came from healthy Caucasian individuals in Russia who were aged 6 to 90. It was with a sample-barcoded 5' primer and a J-beta primer mix that a second PCR of roughly 6 to 12 cycles was run. Tagging of each cDNA molecule was performed by a template-switch adaptor with 12 random nucleotides. MiXCR, run by TCRdb on the 5' RACE reads, gives a single entry per CDR3 protein. The sample yields about 830,000 distinct CDR3 sequences, 62% seen once. The sample is drawn from a study of blood T cells in healthy people across ages. Study outcomes and limitations: The study regarded diversity estimates from one million T cells as underestimates.

Germline values: CDR1 ENHRY, CDR2 SYGVKD. The length of the CDR3 is 17 residues. J was trimmed by 5 bases and V by 8 bases; bases with no gene match: 13. This chain joins TRBV10-3 and TRBJ2-2; 11 nucleotides line up with TRBD2. Material for sequencing was blood. This sequence was found in a man younger than 45 in good health. The chain's CDR3 is CAIGKLAGEARTGELFF. The CDR3 DNA sequence: TGTGCCATCGGGAAACTAGCGGGGGAAGCGAGGACCGGGGAGCTGTTTTTT.